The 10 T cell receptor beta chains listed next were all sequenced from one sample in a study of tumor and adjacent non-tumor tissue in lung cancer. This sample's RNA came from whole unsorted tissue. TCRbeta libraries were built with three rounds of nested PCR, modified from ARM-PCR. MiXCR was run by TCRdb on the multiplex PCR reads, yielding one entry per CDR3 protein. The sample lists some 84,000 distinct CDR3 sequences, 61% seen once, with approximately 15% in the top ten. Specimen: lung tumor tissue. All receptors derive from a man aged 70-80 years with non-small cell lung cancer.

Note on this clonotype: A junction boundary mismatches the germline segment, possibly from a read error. The CDR3 DNA reads TGCGCCAGCAGCTTGTGGCGGGAGGCCCCCAGTCCGAGCTACTATGAGCAGTTCTTC. This gives the protein CASSLWREAPSPSYYEQFF. The V and J genes are TRBV5-1 and TRBJ2-1, with 8 bases lining up with TRBD2. CDR1 SGHRS and CDR2 YFSETQ come from the germline V gene. CDR3 length: 19 residues.

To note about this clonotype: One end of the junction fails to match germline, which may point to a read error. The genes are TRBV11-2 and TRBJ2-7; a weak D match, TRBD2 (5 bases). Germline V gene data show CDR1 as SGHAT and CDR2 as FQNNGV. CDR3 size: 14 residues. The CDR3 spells CVSGLGGRAYEQYF. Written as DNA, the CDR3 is TGTGTCAGCGGCCTAGGCGGGCGGGCCTACGAGCAGTACTTC.

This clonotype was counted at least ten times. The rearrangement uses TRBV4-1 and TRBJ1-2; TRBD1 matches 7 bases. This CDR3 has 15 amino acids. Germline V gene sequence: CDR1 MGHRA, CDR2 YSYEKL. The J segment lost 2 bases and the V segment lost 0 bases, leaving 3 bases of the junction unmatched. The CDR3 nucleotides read TGCGCCAGCAGCCAAGATTCAGGGGGGAACTATGGCTACACCTTC. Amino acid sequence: CASSQDSGGNYGYTF.

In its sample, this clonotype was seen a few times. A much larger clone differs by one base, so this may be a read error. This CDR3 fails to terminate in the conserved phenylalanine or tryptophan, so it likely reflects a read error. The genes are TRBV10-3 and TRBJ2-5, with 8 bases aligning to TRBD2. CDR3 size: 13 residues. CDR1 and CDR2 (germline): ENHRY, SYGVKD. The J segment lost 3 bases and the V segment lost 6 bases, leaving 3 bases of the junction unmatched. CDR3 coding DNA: TGTGCCATCAGCCACGGGGGGGAAGAGACCCAGTACCTC. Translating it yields CAISHGGEETQYL.

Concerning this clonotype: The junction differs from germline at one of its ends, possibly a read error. The CDR3 loop reads CASSTAGTASSYNPPVHF. CDR3 bases: TGCGCCAGCAGCACAGCCGGGACCGCGAGCTCCTATAATCCACCCGTCCACTTT. This chain joins TRBV5-1 and TRBJ1-6, with D possibly matching TRBD1 (5 bases). This CDR3 region has 18 residues. CDR1 and CDR2 from the germline V gene are SGHRS and YFSETQ.

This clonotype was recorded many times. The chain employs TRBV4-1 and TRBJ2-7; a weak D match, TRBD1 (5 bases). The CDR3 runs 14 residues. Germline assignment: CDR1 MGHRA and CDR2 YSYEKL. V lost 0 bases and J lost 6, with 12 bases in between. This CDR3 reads CASSQDAGWGEQYF. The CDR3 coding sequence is TGCGCCAGCAGCCAAGATGCAGGGTGGGGCGAGCAGTACTTC.

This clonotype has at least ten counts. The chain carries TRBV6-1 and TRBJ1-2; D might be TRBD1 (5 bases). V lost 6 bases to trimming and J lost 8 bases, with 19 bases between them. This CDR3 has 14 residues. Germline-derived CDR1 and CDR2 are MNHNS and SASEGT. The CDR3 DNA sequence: TGTGCCAGCAGAGCCCCATTAAAGGGGTGGGGCTACACCTTC. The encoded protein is CASRAPLKGWGYTF.

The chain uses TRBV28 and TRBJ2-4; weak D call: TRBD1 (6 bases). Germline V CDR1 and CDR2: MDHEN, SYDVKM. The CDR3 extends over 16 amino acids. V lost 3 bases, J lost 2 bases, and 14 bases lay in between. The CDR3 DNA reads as TGTGCCAGCAGTTTGCGCTCAGGGGTAACCAAAAACATTCAGTACTTC. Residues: CASSLRSGVTKNIQYF.

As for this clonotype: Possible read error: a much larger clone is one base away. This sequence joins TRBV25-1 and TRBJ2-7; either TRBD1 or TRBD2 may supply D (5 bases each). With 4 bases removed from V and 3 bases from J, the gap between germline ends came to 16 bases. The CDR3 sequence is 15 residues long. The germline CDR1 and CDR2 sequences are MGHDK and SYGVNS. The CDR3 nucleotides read TGTGCCAGCAGTGCCCAGGGAGCGAGCTTCTACGAGCAGTACTTC. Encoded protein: CASSAQGASFYEQYF.

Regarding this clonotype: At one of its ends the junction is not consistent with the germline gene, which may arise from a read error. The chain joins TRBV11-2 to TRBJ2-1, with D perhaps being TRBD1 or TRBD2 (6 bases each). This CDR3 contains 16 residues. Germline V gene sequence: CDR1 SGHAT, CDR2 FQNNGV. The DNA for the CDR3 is TGCGCCAGCAGCTCTCCGACTAACGGGGGCCGAAATGAGCAGTTCTTC. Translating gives CASSSPTNGGRNEQFF.